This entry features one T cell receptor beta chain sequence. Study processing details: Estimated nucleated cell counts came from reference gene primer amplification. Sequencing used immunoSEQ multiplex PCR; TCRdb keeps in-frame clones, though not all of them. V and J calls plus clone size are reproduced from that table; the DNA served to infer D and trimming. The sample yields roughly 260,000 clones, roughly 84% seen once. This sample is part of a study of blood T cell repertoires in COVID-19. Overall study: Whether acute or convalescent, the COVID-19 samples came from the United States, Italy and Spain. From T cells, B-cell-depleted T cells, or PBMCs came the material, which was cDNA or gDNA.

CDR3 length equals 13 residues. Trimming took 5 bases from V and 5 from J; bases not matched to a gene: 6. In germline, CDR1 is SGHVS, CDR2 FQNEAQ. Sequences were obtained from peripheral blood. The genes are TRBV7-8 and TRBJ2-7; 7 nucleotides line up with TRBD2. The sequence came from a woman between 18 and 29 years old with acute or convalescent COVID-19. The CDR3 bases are TGTGCCAGCAGCCGTCAGCGGGGAAACGAGCAGTACTTC. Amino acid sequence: CASSRQRGNEQYF. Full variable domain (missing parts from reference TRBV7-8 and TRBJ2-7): GAGVSQSPRYKVAKRGQDVALRCDPISGHVSLFWYQQALGQGPEFLTYFQNEAQLDKSGLPSDRFFAERPEGSVSTLKIQRTQQEDSAVYLCASSRQRGNEQYFGPGTRLTVT.